This T cell receptor beta chain was captured in a study of shared clonotypes between healthy human individuals. On the study more broadly: The plates for each donor numbered three CD4 naive, three CD4 memory, two CD8 naive and one CD8 memory.

Over several immunoSEQ plates, each subset's genomic DNA was distributed in even portions. Here immunoSEQ multiplex PCR was the method, and the copy in TCRdb shows in-frame clones only, minus some. The sample includes about 2.4 million clones, over 85% of them seen just once. Donors were healthy HIV-negative adults without recently reported acute infections or vaccinations. The study drew all its donors from Caucasian adults living in Nashville, Tennessee. Sequencing used naive CD4+ T cells from PBMCs. The sample's subset: CD45RA+ positively selected. The clonotype originates from a young man in good health. Some clones in this sample may be carry-over from other donors' samples.

The CDR3 DNA follows: TGTGCCAGCTCACTTCAAGGACTAGCGGGAGTGCCAGATACGCAGTATTTT. Translating gives CASSLQGLAGVPDTQYF. The rearrangement uses TRBV18 and TRBJ2-3, with 13 bases fitting TRBD2. Per germline, CDR1 KGHSH and CDR2 LQKENI. V was clipped by 4 bases and J by 4 bases; unmatched bases: 8. The CDR3 is made up of 17 amino acids. Full variable domain (remainder filled in from reference TRBV18 and TRBJ2-3): NAGVMQNPRHLVRRRGQEARLRCSPMKGHSHVYWYRQLPEEGLKFMVYLQKENIIDESGMPKERFSAEFPKEGPSILRIQQVVRGDSAAYFCASSLQGLAGVPDTQYFGPGTRLTVL.